The entry that follows covers one T cell receptor (beta chain) sequence. What it binds is not known. The CDR3 contains 16 residues. V trimming: 2 bases; J trimming: 2 bases; junction bases outside the gene matches: 3. The germline V gene has CDR1 SGHTA and CDR2 FQGNSA. This sample was included in a study of cytomegalovirus exposure and HLA in healthy donors. Study context: Out of about 360 genotyped donors, 81% belonged to the Caucasian-associated ancestry cluster. Findings and limits, study-wide: In a later analysis, TCR beta V- and J-gene trimming was associated with a missense DCLRE1C variant. Sequences of the TCR beta chain were said to predict the HLA-A and HLA-B alleles of most subjects accurately.

This PCR relied on a set of 60 Vbeta primers and 13 Jbeta primers. Only in-frame clones appear in the TCRdb table, and some are missing; sequencing was by immunoSEQ multiplex PCR. The sample has roughly 110,000 clones, 65% to 80% seen once; the top ten hold 2% to 3%. Healthy bone marrow donors made up the donor group. This TCR came from a female donor in good health and CMV-seronegative. The sequenced material came from PBMCs. J is TRBJ2-3 and V is TRBV7-2; 11 bases line up with TRBD2. The CDR3 loop is CASSLLAGGTTDTQYF. CDR3 DNA: TGTGCCAGCAGCTTACTAGCGGGGGGTACCACAGATACGCAGTATTTT.